This T cell receptor (beta chain) was observed in a study of patients and donors after allogeneic stem cell transplantation. Germline V gene lookup returns CDR1 MNHEY and CDR2 SMNVEV (reference sequence). The ends were cut back, 3 bases at V and 0 bases at J, with 3 bases in the middle. CDR3 length: 14 residues. This clonotype ranks as medium-sized (0.01 to 0.1%). MiXCR, run by TCRdb on the RT-PCR reads, gives a single entry per CDR3 protein. The sample contains around 9,900 distinct CDR3 sequences, more than 4.5% of which appear only once. V usage is TRBV27 and J usage is TRBJ2-6; no clear D gene. The source of this sequence is a human donor who was either an allogeneic HSCT recipient or a stem cell or donor lymphocyte infusion donor (not recorded which). It is not recorded whose cells these are; they may come from a transplant donor. Sequenced material: blood, either unsorted or a sorted T cell fraction (not recorded which). The CDR3 DNA is TGTGCCAGCAGTTTGAGCTCTGGGGCCAACGTCCTGACTTTC. Protein product: CASSLSSGANVLTF.